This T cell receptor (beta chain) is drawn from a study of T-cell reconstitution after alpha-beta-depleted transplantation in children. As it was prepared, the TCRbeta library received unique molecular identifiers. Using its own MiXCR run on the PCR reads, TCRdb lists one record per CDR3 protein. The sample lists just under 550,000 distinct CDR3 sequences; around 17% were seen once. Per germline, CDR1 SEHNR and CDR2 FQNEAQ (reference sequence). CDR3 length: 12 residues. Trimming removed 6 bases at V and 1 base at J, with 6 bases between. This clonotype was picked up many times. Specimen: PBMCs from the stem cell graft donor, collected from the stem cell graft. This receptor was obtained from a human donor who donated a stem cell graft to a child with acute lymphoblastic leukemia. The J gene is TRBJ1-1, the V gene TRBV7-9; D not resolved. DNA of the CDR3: TGTGCCAGCAGTACCCAGAACACTGAAGCTTTCTTT. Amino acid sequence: CASSTQNTEAFF.